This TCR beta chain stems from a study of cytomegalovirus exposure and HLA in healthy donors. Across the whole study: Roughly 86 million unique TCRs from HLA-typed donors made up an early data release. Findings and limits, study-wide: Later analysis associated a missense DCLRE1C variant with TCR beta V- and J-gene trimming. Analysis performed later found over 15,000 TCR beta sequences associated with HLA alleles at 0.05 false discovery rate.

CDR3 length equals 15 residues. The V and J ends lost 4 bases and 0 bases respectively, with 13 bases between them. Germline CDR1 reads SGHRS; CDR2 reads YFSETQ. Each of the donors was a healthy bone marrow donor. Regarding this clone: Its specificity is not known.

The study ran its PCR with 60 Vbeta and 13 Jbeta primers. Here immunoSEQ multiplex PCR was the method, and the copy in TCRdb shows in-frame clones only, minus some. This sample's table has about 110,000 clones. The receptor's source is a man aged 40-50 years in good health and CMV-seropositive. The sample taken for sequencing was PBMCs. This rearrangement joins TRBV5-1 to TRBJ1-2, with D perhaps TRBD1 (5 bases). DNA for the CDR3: TGCGCCAGCAGCACCGACAGCGATCCTAACTATGGCTACACCTTC. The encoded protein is CASSTDSDPNYGYTF.